This is a list of T cell receptor beta chains from one sample in a study of blood T cells in healthy people across ages. One entry per CDR3 protein, called by TCRdb with MiXCR from the 5' RACE reads. Here the sample spans some 750,000 distinct CDR3 sequences, over 20% being singletons. Sequenced: blood. The receptor source for this set is a man aged 65 to 79 in good health. Both conserved end residues are part of each CDR3. D genes are given only for firm matches. Some rows have no size entry. The others give once, few or many, or a class for an expanded clone.

>TRBJ2-7|TRBD2|17|-|TRBV6-2/TRBV6-3
CASSYPGLAGNSYEQYF
TGTGCCAGCAGTTATCCCGGACTAGCGGGGAACTCCTACGAGCAGTACTTC
>TRBJ2-1|TRBD2|15|-|TRBV9
CASSVGASGSHEQFF
TGTGCCAGCAGCGTAGGCGCTAGCGGGAGCCATGAGCAGTTCTTC
>TRBJ1-3|TRBD1|16|-|TRBV18
CASSRFGQDTGNTIYF
TGTGCCAGCTCACGTTTCGGACAGGACACTGGAAACACCATATATTTT
>TRBJ1-4|-|14|-|TRBV12-3/TRBV12-4
CASTWGGPDEKLFF
TGTGCCAGCACCTGGGGGGGGCCTGATGAAAAACTGTTTTTT
>TRBJ2-3|-|14|-|TRBV12-3/TRBV12-4
CASSFAGRADTQYF
TGTGCCAGCAGTTTCGCGGGGCGTGCAGATACGCAGTATTTT
>TRBJ2-1|TRBD2|14|few|TRBV15
CATSRNLAGNEQFF
TGTGCCACCAGCAGGAACTTAGCGGGGAATGAGCAGTTCTTC
>TRBJ2-5|-|11|few|TRBV12-3/TRBV12-4
CASTQGETQYF
TGTGCCAGCACTCAGGGGGAGACCCAGTACTTC
>TRBJ2-3|-|13|-|TRBV12-3/TRBV12-4
CASRGGGTDTQYF
TGTGCCAGCAGAGGGGGGGGCACAGATACGCAGTATTTT
>TRBJ2-1|-|15|-|TRBV3-1
CASSPTRGSYNEQFF
TGTGCCAGCAGCCCCACAAGAGGATCCTACAATGAGCAGTTCTTC
>TRBJ1-6|-|13|once|TRBV14
CASSQVGLSPLHF
TGTGCCAGCAGCCAAGTGGGCCTTTCACCCCTCCACTTT
>TRBJ2-1|-|12|-|TRBV14
CASSFREGEQFF
TGTGCCAGCAGCTTCCGAGAGGGTGAGCAGTTCTTC
>TRBJ2-1|-|14|-|TRBV7-9
CASSLGVGANEQFF
TGTGCCAGCAGCTTAGGGGTGGGTGCGAATGAGCAGTTCTTC
>TRBJ2-5|-|12|many|TRBV27
CASSSTGETQYF
TGTGCCAGCAGTTCCACAGGGGAGACCCAGTACTTC
>TRBJ2-2|-|16|few|TRBV9
CASSVAGALNTGELFF
TGTGCCAGCAGCGTAGCAGGGGCATTGAACACCGGGGAGCTGTTTTTT
>TRBJ1-5|-|15|-|TRBV20-1
CSVPRGHISNQPQHF
TGCAGTGTTCCTCGGGGACACATTAGCAATCAGCCCCAGCATTTT
>TRBJ2-2|TRBD2|15|-|TRBV5-1
CASSPKTSRTGELFF
TGCGCCAGCAGCCCGAAGACTAGCCGGACCGGGGAGCTGTTTTTT
>TRBJ1-3|-|15|few|TRBV12-5
CASGLVSGSGNTIYF
TGTGCTAGTGGTTTGGTTTCCGGGTCTGGAAACACCATATATTTT
>TRBJ2-4|-|14|-|TRBV28
CASSLSGGVDIQYF
TGTGCCAGCAGTTTGTCGGGGGGCGTAGACATTCAGTACTTC
>TRBJ2-1|-|13|few|TRBV19
CASSIGEYNEQFF
TGTGCCAGTAGTATAGGGGAGTACAATGAGCAGTTCTTC
>TRBJ2-3|TRBD1|14|few|TRBV27
CASSFQGAVNTQYF
TGTGCCAGCAGTTTCCAGGGGGCGGTGAATACGCAGTATTTT
>TRBJ1-6|TRBD1|18|few|TRBV9
CASSVSGLTGTDNSPLHF
TGTGCCAGCAGCGTATCGGGCCTCACCGGGACAGACAATTCACCCCTCCACTTT
>TRBJ2-3|-|17|-|TRBV29-1
CSVEGGPPGPSTDTQYF
TGCAGCGTTGAAGGGGGTCCACCGGGTCCTTCCACAGATACGCAGTATTTT
>TRBJ1-5|-|14|-|TRBV7-8
CASSFGRRNQPQHF
TGTGCCAGCAGCTTCGGACGGAGAAATCAGCCCCAGCATTTT
>TRBJ2-5|TRBD2|15|-|TRBV28
CASRRPSGGAETQYF
TGTGCCAGCAGACGTCCTAGCGGGGGGGCCGAGACCCAGTACTTC
>TRBJ1-6|-|14|few|TRBV7-9
CASSSDKGNSPLHF
TGTGCCAGCAGCTCTGACAAGGGAAATTCACCCCTCCACTTT
>TRBJ2-1|TRBD1|12|-|TRBV6-1
CASGGQGAEQFF
TGTGCCAGCGGGGGACAGGGCGCTGAGCAGTTCTTC
>TRBJ2-3|-|14|few|TRBV5-1
CASSLASDSDTQYF
TGCGCCAGCAGCTTGGCTAGCGATTCAGATACGCAGTATTTT
>TRBJ2-1|TRBD2|15|few|TRBV11-2
CASSLLVGGPAEQFF
TGTGCCAGCAGCTTATTAGTGGGAGGGCCGGCTGAGCAGTTCTTC
>TRBJ2-7|TRBD2|14|few|TRBV29-1
CSVEGERLAGEQYF
TGCAGCGTTGAAGGGGAAAGACTAGCGGGCGAGCAGTACTTC
>TRBJ2-5|-|13|few|TRBV6-1
CASSGTFQETQYF
TGTGCCAGCAGTGGGACCTTCCAAGAGACCCAGTACTTC
>TRBJ2-5|-|14|-|TRBV7-2
CASSYLAGQETQYF
TGTGCCAGCAGCTATCTAGCTGGCCAAGAGACCCAGTACTTC
>TRBJ2-1|-|11|-|TRBV20-1
CSATPYNEQFF
TGCAGTGCCACGCCCTACAATGAGCAGTTCTTC
>TRBJ2-4|-|14|few|TRBV11-2
CASGEEGTKNIQYF
TGTGCCAGCGGCGAGGAGGGAACCAAAAACATTCAGTACTTC
>TRBJ1-5|TRBD1|15|few|TRBV5-8
CASRPGQGWNQPQHF
TGTGCCAGCAGACCGGGACAGGGCTGGAATCAGCCCCAGCATTTT
>TRBJ2-1|TRBD2|16|many|TRBV28
CASSSSTSGGYNEQFF
TGTGCCAGCAGTTCCTCGACTAGCGGGGGCTACAATGAGCAGTTCTTC
>TRBJ2-4|TRBD1|16|-|TRBV20-1
CSARDPKQGTKNIQYF
TGCAGTGCTAGAGACCCGAAACAGGGGACCAAAAACATTCAGTACTTC
>TRBJ1-2|TRBD1|17|-|TRBV7-2
CASSTSGGTAASYGYTF
TGTGCCAGCAGCACCTCCGGCGGGACAGCCGCGTCCTATGGCTACACCTTC
>TRBJ2-7|-|13|many|TRBV20-1
CSARRRPTYEQYF
TGCAGTGCTAGAAGGAGGCCGACCTACGAGCAGTACTTC
>TRBJ2-3|-|17|-|TRBV5-1
CASSLIPGSLLTDTQYF
TGCGCCAGCAGTTTAATCCCCGGATCCCTACTCACAGATACGCAGTATTTT
>TRBJ1-1|-|11|-|TRBV7-8
CASRGSSEAFF
TGTGCCAGCAGGGGGTCTTCTGAAGCTTTCTTT
>TRBJ1-1|-|14|-|TRBV5-5
CASSLARKATEAFF
TGTGCCAGCAGCTTGGCTAGGAAGGCCACTGAAGCTTTCTTT
>TRBJ2-3|-|12|-|TRBV7-2
CASSPGHLTQNF
TGTGCCAGCAGCCCGGGACACCTTACGCAGAATTTT
>TRBJ2-3|-|12|-|TRBV15
CATSSRSDTQYF
TGTGCCACCAGCAGTAGATCAGATACGCAGTATTTT
>TRBJ1-2|-|13|few|TRBV3-1
CASSQTGSYGYTF
TGTGCCAGCAGCCAAACAGGGTCCTATGGCTACACCTTC
>TRBJ1-5|-|14|-|TRBV6-2/TRBV6-3
CASETGGEWQPQHF
TGTGCCAGCGAGACAGGCGGTGAGTGGCAGCCCCAGCATTTT
>TRBJ2-7|-|11|many|TRBV28
CASRLSYEQYF
TGTGCCAGCAGGTTATCCTACGAGCAGTACTTC
>TRBJ1-1|-|15|-|TRBV24-1
CATSDSGGARTEAFF
TGTGCCACCAGTGATTCCGGGGGCGCGAGAACTGAAGCTTTCTTT
>TRBJ2-3|-|12|-|TRBV20-1
CSARPDTDTQYF
TGCAGTGCTAGACCAGACACAGATACGCAGTATTTT
>TRBJ1-2|TRBD1|15|-|TRBV4-1
CASSQDGDRDYGYTF
TGCGCCAGCAGCCAAGATGGGGACAGGGACTATGGCTACACCTTC
>TRBJ1-4|TRBD1|13|-|TRBV11-1
CASSFSGTGKLFF
TGTGCCAGCAGCTTCTCCGGGACAGGGAAACTGTTTTTT
>TRBJ1-4|TRBD1|12|few|TRBV12-3/TRBV12-4
CASSGQARGLLF
TGTGCCAGCAGTGGACAGGCAAGGGGACTGCTTTTT
>TRBJ1-1|TRBD1|12|few|TRBV28
CASWQGAIPAFF
TGTGCCAGTTGGCAGGGGGCTATACCAGCTTTCTTT
>TRBJ2-7|TRBD1|16|few|TRBV12-3/TRBV12-4
CASSFLTGGSSYEQYF
TGTGCCAGCAGTTTCCTAACAGGGGGAAGCTCCTACGAGCAGTACTTC
>TRBJ1-1|-|14|-|TRBV20-1
CSARDIQKNTEAFF
TGCAGTGCTAGAGATATACAGAAGAACACTGAAGCTTTCTTT
>TRBJ2-1|TRBD2|16|-|TRBV7-9
CASSTPTSANYNEQFF
TGTGCCAGCAGCACTCCGACTAGCGCAAACTACAATGAGCAGTTCTTC
>TRBJ1-1|-|14|-|TRBV29-1
CSVERAMLGTEAFF
TGCAGCGTGGAACGGGCAATGCTGGGCACTGAAGCTTTCTTT